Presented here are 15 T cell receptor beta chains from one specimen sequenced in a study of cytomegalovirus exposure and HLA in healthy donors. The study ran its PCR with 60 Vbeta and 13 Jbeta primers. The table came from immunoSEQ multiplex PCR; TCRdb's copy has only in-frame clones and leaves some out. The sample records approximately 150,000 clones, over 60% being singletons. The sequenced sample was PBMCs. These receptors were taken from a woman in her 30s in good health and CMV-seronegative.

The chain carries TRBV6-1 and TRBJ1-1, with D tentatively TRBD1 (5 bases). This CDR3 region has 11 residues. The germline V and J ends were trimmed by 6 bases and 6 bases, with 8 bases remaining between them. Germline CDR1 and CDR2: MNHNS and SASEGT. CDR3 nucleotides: TGTGCCAGCAGCCCGGGGGCTGAAGCTTTCTTT. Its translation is CASSPGAEAFF.

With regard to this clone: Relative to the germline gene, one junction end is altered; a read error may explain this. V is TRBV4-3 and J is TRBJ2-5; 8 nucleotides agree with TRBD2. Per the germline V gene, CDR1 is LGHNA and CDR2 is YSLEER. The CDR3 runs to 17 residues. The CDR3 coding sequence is TGCGCCGGCAGCCCCGGGGCCTACGGGGGGGGGCAAGAGACCCAGTACTTC. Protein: CAGSPGAYGGGQETQYF.

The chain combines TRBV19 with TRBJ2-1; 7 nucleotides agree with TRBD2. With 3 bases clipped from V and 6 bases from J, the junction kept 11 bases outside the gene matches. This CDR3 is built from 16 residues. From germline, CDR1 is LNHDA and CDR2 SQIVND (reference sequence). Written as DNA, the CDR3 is TGTGCCAGTAGTATTAGGGACTATCCCCCTGGCAATGAGCAGTTCTTC. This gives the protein CASSIRDYPPGNEQFF.

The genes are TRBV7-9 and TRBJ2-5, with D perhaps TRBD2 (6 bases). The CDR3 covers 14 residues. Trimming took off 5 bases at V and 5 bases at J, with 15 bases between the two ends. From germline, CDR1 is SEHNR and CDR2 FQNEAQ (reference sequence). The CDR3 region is CASSPGGKGETQYF. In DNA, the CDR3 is TGTGCCAGCAGCCCCGGCGGGAAGGGGGAGACCCAGTACTTC.

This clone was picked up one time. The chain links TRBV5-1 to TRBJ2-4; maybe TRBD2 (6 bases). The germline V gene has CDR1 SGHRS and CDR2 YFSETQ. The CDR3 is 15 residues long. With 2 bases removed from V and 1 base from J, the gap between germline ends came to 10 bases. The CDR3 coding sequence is TGCGCCAGCAGCTTAAATCGGGGGGCCAAAAACATTCAGTACTTC. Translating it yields CASSLNRGAKNIQYF. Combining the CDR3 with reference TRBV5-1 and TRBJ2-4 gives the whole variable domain KAGVTQTPRYLIKTRGQQVTLSCSPISGHRSVSWYQQTPGQGLQFLFEYFSETQRNKGNFPGRFSGRQFSNSRSEMNVSTLELGDSALYLCASSLNRGAKNIQYFGAGTRLSVL.

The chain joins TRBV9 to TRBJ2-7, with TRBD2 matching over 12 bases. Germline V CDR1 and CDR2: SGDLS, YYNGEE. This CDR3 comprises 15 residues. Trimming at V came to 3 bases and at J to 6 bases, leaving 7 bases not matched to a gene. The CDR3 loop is CASSDTSGRFSEQYF. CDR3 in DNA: TGTGCCAGCAGCGATACTAGCGGGAGGTTTAGCGAGCAGTACTTC. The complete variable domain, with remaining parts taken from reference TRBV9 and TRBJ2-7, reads DSGVTQTPKHLITATGQRVTLRCSPRSGDLSVYWYQQSLDQGLQFLIQYYNGEERAKGNILERFSAQQFPDLHSELNLSSLELGDSALYFCASSDTSGRFSEQYFGPGTRLTVT.

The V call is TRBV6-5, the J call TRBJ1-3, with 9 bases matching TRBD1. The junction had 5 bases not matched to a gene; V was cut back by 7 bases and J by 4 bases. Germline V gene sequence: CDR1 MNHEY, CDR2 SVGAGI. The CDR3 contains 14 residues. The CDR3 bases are TGTGCCAGCAAAACACAGGGGGCAGGAAACACCATATATTTT. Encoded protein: CASKTQGAGNTIYF.

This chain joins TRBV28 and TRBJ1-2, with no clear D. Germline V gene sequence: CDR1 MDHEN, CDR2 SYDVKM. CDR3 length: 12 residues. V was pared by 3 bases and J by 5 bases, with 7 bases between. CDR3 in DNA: TGTGCCAGCAGTTTGGTAGCATATGGCTACACCTTC. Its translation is CASSLVAYGYTF.

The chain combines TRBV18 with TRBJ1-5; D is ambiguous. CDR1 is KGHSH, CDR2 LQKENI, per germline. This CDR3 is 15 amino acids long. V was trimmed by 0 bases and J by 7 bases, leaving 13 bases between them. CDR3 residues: CASSPPGRVEQPQHF. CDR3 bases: TGTGCCAGCTCACCACCAGGGCGGGTAGAGCAGCCCCAGCATTTT. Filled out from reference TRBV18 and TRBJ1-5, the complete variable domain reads NAGVMQNPRHLVRRRGQEARLRCSPMKGHSHVYWYRQLPEEGLKFMVYLQKENIIDESGMPKERFSAEFPKEGPSILRIQQVVRGDSAAYFCASSPPGRVEQPQHFGDGTRLSIL.

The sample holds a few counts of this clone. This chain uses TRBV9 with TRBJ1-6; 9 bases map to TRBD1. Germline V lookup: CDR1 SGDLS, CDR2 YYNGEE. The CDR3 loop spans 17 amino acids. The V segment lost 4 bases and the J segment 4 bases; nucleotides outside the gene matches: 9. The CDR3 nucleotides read TGTGCCAGCAGCTTTGGGACAGGGAGAGATTATAATTCACCCCTCCACTTT. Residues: CASSFGTGRDYNSPLHF.

CDR3 sequence: CASRHLGAGGYPYEQYF. The CDR3 nucleotides read TGTGCCAGCAGGCACTTAGGAGCGGGGGGCTATCCCTACGAGCAGTACTTC. This chain links TRBV5-6 with TRBJ2-7, with 9 bases aligning to TRBD2. CDR1 is SGHDT and CDR2 is YYEEEE in the germline V gene. The V gene end was trimmed by 5 bases and the J gene end by 2 bases; junction bases not matched to a gene: 14. There are 17 residues in the CDR3.

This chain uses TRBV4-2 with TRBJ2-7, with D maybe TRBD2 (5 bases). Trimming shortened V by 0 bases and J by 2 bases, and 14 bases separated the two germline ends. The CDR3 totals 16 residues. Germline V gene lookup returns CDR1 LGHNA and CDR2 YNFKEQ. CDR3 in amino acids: CASSQDFRTPTYEQYF. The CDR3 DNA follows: TGTGCCAGCAGCCAAGATTTTAGGACTCCGACCTACGAGCAGTACTTC.

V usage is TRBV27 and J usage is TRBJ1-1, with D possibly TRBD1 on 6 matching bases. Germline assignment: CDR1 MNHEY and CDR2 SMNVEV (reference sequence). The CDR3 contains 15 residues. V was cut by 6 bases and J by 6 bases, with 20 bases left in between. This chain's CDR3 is CASSHRDGVYAEAFF. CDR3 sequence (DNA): TGTGCCAGCAGCCACAGGGATGGGGTTTACGCTGAAGCTTTCTTT.

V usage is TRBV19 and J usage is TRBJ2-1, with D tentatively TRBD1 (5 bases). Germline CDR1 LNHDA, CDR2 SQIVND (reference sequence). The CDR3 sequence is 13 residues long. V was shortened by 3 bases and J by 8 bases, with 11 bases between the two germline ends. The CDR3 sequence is CASSIQGSYEQFF. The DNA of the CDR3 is TGTGCCAGTAGTATCCAGGGTTCCTATGAGCAGTTCTTC.

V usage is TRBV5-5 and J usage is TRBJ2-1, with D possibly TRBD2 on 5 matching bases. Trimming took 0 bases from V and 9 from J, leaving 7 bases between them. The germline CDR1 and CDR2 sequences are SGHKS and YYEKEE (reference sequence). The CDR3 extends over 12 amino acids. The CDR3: CASSLARGEQFF. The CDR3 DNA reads TGTGCCAGCAGCTTGGCTCGGGGTGAGCAGTTCTTC.